A selection of T cell receptor beta chains follows, all from one sample in a study of beta chain features in type 1 diabetes. TCRdb's table, derived via immunoSEQ multiplex PCR, lists solely in-frame clones and lacks some. Of approximately 150,000 clones in the sample, less than 11% are singletons; the top ten hold about 1.3%. The sample comprised naive CD4+ T cells from blood. All receptors come from a man younger than 35 in good health. Each CDR3 is given with its conserved first and last residue. D genes are given only for firm matches. Not all rows give a size; the values are once, few, many and, for expanded clones, a class.

v_gene	j_gene	abundance	d_gene	CDR3aa	CDR3nt
TRBV6-6	TRBJ2-5	.	.	CASARGPGETQYF	TGTGCCAGCGCCAGAGGGCCCGGGGAGACCCAGTACTTC
TRBV7-2	TRBJ1-1	many	.	CASSLQIEAFF	TGTGCCAGCAGCCTACAGATTGAAGCTTTCTTT
TRBV7-9	TRBJ2-3	few	.	CASSLVGGPADTQYF	TGTGCCAGCAGCTTAGTGGGGGGGCCCGCAGATACGCAGTATTTT
TRBV6-5	TRBJ1-6	few	.	CASSYDRNNSPLHF	TGTGCCAGCAGTTACGACAGGAATAATTCACCCCTCCACTTT
TRBV7-2	TRBJ2-1	few	.	CASSQGISIRNEQFF	TGTGCCAGCAGTCAGGGTATCAGTATAAGGAATGAGCAGTTCTTC
TRBV15	TRBJ2-1	many	.	CATSRDPGSYNEQFF	TGTGCCACCAGCAGAGATCCGGGTTCCTACAATGAGCAGTTCTTC
TRBV2	TRBJ1-6	few	TRBD1	CASSITGTENSPLHF	TGTGCCAGCAGCATTACCGGGACAGAGAATTCACCCCTCCACTTT
TRBV7-8	TRBJ2-1	few	TRBD1	CASSQDRGFYNEQFF	TGTGCCAGCAGCCAGGACAGGGGGTTCTACAATGAGCAGTTCTTC
TRBV5-4	TRBJ2-1	many	TRBD2	CASSYSGGPYNEQFF	TGTGCCAGCAGCTATAGCGGGGGACCCTACAATGAGCAGTTCTTC
TRBV19	TRBJ2-5	.	TRBD2	CASSSLTSGGFQETQYF	TGTGCCAGTAGTAGCCTGACTAGCGGGGGATTTCAAGAGACCCAGTACTTC
TRBV18	TRBJ2-2	.	.	CASSRRTGSNTGELFF	TGTGCCAGCTCCCGACGTACCGGGTCGAACACCGGGGAGCTGTTTTTT
TRBV4-1	TRBJ2-3	few	TRBD2	CASSQDRGLTSGVTDTQYF	TGCGCCAGCAGCCAAGATCGGGGGTTGACTAGCGGGGTCACAGATACGCAGTATTTT
TRBV7-2	TRBJ1-2	.	.	CASSPPVNYGYTF	TGTGCCAGCAGCCCCCCAGTTAACTATGGCTACACCTTC
TRBV4-3	TRBJ1-5	.	.	CASSTDYSNQPQHF	TGCGCCAGCAGCACGGACTATAGCAATCAGCCCCAGCATTTT
TRBV6-5	TRBJ2-7	.	.	CASSYSSSPTLHEQYF	TGTGCCAGCAGTTACTCTAGTTCCCCCACCCTCCACGAGCAGTACTTC
TRBV13	TRBJ1-1	few	.	CASSVRQPMNTEAFF	TGTGCCAGCAGCGTCCGACAGCCGATGAACACTGAAGCTTTCTTT